These 32 T cell receptor beta chains share one sample of origin, sequenced in a study of shared clonotypes between healthy human individuals. Some clones are missing from TCRdb's copy, which holds only in-frame ones; the method was immunoSEQ multiplex PCR. The data hold 450,000 to 600,000 clones, with around three quarters observed a single time. Sequencing input: PBMCs. All receptors derive from a middle-aged woman in good health. Some clones in this sample may be carry-over from other donors' samples.

The chain is built from TRBV27 and TRBJ1-5, with D perhaps TRBD1 (5 bases). Germline lookup yields CDR1 MNHEY and CDR2 SMNVEV (reference sequence). V lost 5 bases and J lost 3, with 14 bases in between. The CDR3 consists of 15 residues. CDR3: CASSPWGRLNQPQHF. DNA for the CDR3: TGTGCCAGCAGTCCATGGGGGAGACTCAATCAGCCCCAGCATTTT.

The chain recombines TRBV6-1 with TRBJ1-1; D is perhaps TRBD1 (6 bases). V lost 3 bases to trimming and J lost 6 bases, with 20 bases between them. The CDR3 loop spans 16 amino acids. CDR1 is MNHNS, CDR2 SASEGT, per germline. The CDR3 bases are TGTGCCAGCAGTGAGGTGAACAGGGCTTTAGATCCTGAAGCTTTCTTT. It specifies CASSEVNRALDPEAFF.

Comment on this clone: Additional DNA sequences in this sample encode the identical CDR3. J is TRBJ1-4 and V is TRBV5-1; D is ambiguous. The CDR3 consists of 14 residues. Per germline, CDR1 SGHRS and CDR2 YFSETQ. Trimming cost V 1 base and J 0 bases, with 4 bases left between them. CDR3 sequence: CASSLTATNEKLFF. In DNA, the CDR3 is TGCGCCAGCAGCTTGACAGCAACTAATGAAAAACTGTTTTTT.

This chain links TRBV2 with TRBJ2-7, with 14 bases that match TRBD2. J lost 6 bases, V lost 5 bases, and 9 bases had no gene match. This CDR3 region has 16 residues. CDR1 and CDR2 (germline): SNHLY, FYNNEI. CDR3: CASSQEGLAGVGEQYF. The CDR3, as DNA: TGTGCCAGCAGTCAAGAGGGACTAGCGGGAGTCGGCGAGCAGTACTTC.

The V and J genes are TRBV4-3 and TRBJ2-5; TRBD2 is a possible D gene (5 bases). The CDR3 has 15 residues. V was shortened by 2 bases and J by 6 bases, with 16 bases between the two germline ends. Germline assignment: CDR1 LGHNA and CDR2 YSLEER. CDR3 residues: CASSQHIANGKTQYF. DNA of the CDR3: TGCGCCAGCAGCCAACATATAGCGAATGGGAAGACCCAGTACTTC.

On this clone itself: Other nucleotide sequences in the sample specify the same CDR3. The chain combines TRBV7-2 with TRBJ2-1; 8 bases line up with TRBD2. The CDR3 is made up of 17 amino acids. Germline V gene sequence: CDR1 SGHTA, CDR2 FQGNSA. J was trimmed by 0 bases and V by 5 bases; bases with no gene match: 9. CDR3 in DNA: TGTGCCAGCAGCCCTGGACTAGCTCTTAGCTCCTACAATGAGCAGTTCTTC. This sequence encodes CASSPGLALSSYNEQFF.

The V and J genes are TRBV5-1 and TRBJ1-5, with no clear D. V lost 1 base and J 4 bases, leaving 6 bases between the germline ends. There are 13 residues in the CDR3. Germline V gene sequence: CDR1 SGHRS, CDR2 YFSETQ. The CDR3 DNA is TGCGCCAGCAGCTTGAGGGAGAATCAGCCCCAGCATTTT. Encoded protein: CASSLRENQPQHF.

This chain uses TRBV27 with TRBJ2-5; D remains ambiguous. The CDR3 totals 15 residues. V lost 3 bases and J lost 2, with 13 bases in between. The germline CDR1 and CDR2 sequences are MNHEY and SMNVEV (reference sequence). The CDR3 reads CASSFGHPLQETQYF. For the CDR3, the DNA is TGTGCCAGCAGTTTCGGTCATCCCTTACAAGAGACCCAGTACTTC.

Only a few counts were recorded for this clone. The genes are TRBV9 and TRBJ1-3, with unresolved D. With 5 bases removed from V and 0 bases from J, the gap between germline ends came to 6 bases. Germline loops: CDR1 SGDLS, CDR2 YYNGEE. This CDR3 has 13 residues. As DNA, the CDR3 is TGTGCCAGCAGTAAGGACTCTGGAAACACCATATATTTT. It specifies CASSKDSGNTIYF.

The rearrangement uses TRBV28 and TRBJ1-2; no reliable D call. The V end lost 2 bases, the J end lost 3 bases, and 13 bases lay between the germline ends. The CDR3 runs to 15 residues. CDR1 is MDHEN, CDR2 SYDVKM, per germline. CDR3 coding DNA: TGTGCCAGCAGTTTAGACACCTGGACGGACTATGGCTACACCTTC. Its translation: CASSLDTWTDYGYTF.

Points on this clone: This same CDR3 is encoded by further DNA sequences in the sample. V and J are TRBV6-6 and TRBJ2-1, with D unclear. The V gene lost 5 bases and the J gene lost 5 bases, with 10 bases spanning the gap. CDR1 MNHNY and CDR2 SVGAGI come from the germline V gene (reference sequence). This CDR3 spans 13 amino acids. This CDR3 reads CASSRTRDNEQFF. The CDR3 DNA is TGTGCCAGCAGTAGAACAAGGGACAATGAGCAGTTCTTC.

V is TRBV5-8 and J is TRBJ2-4, with D perhaps TRBD2 (5 bases). The CDR3 has 15 residues. Per germline, CDR1 SGHTS and CDR2 YDEGEE. V lost 2 bases, J lost 3 bases, and 12 bases lay in between. CDR3 amino acids: CASSFRDFDKNIQYF. The CDR3 region has the DNA TGTGCCAGCAGCTTCCGGGATTTCGACAAAAACATTCAGTACTTC.

The V call is TRBV7-9, the J call TRBJ2-5; 9 nucleotides agree with TRBD1. V was pared by 5 bases and J by 1 base, with 5 bases of the junction left unmatched. Germline V gene sequence: CDR1 SEHNR, CDR2 FQNEAQ (reference sequence). CDR3 length equals 15 residues. The CDR3 DNA sequence: TGTGCCAGCAGCCCGGACAGGGGACGCCAAGAGACCCAGTACTTC. Translating it yields CASSPDRGRQETQYF.

CDR3 sequence: CASSLARSYEQYF. Written as DNA, the CDR3 is TGTGCCAGCAGTTTGGCCCGCTCCTACGAGCAGTACTTC. The rearrangement uses TRBV28 and TRBJ2-7; D not certain. Germline loops: CDR1 MDHEN, CDR2 SYDVKM. This CDR3 contains 13 residues. V lost 3 bases, J lost 0 bases, and 6 bases lay in between.

This chain joins TRBV28 and TRBJ2-7; 14 bases line up with TRBD2. The CDR3 is 15 residues long. V dropped 6 bases and J dropped 7; count of bases not matched to a gene: 8. CDR1 MDHEN and CDR2 SYDVKM come from the germline V gene. The CDR3 nucleotides read TGTGCCAGCAGCCCGGGACTAGCGGGAGTAATTGAGCAGTACTTC. It translates to CASSPGLAGVIEQYF. The full variable domain, its missing parts supplied by reference TRBV28 and TRBJ2-7, is DVKVTQSSRYLVKRTGEKVFLECVQDMDHENMFWYRQDPGLGLRLIYFSYDVKMKEKGDIPEGYSVSREKKERFSLILESASTNQTSMYLCASSPGLAGVIEQYFGPGTRLTVT.

This clone was found a few times. V usage is TRBV29-1 and J usage is TRBJ1-2, with D hard to call. Germline CDR1 and CDR2: SQVTM and ANQGSEA. The CDR3 totals 13 residues. The V end lost 2 bases, the J end lost 5 bases, and 12 bases lay between the germline ends. The CDR3 is CSVETAQIYGYTF. The CDR3, as DNA: TGCAGCGTTGAAACGGCACAGATTTATGGCTACACCTTC.

This chain links TRBV19 with TRBJ1-5, with 8 nucleotides matching TRBD1. V lost 5 bases and J lost 0; bases outside the gene matches: 9. Germline V gene data show CDR1 as LNHDA and CDR2 as SQIVND (reference sequence). This CDR3 comprises 17 residues. The CDR3 DNA follows: TGTGCCAGTAGTCTTCGACAGGGGAAATATAGCAATCAGCCCCAGCATTTT. This codes for CASSLRQGKYSNQPQHF.

This clone has only a few counts. The chain employs TRBV11-1 and TRBJ2-4, with D hard to call. CDR1 is SGHAT, CDR2 FQDESV, per germline (reference sequence). Trimming took 2 bases from V and 1 from J, leaving 6 bases between them. CDR3 length: 14 residues. The CDR3, as DNA: TGTGCCAGCAGCTTACGGACGGCCAAAAACATTCAGTACTTC. This translates into CASSLRTAKNIQYF. The variable domain in full, with the rest retrieved from reference TRBV11-1 and TRBJ2-4, is EAEVAQSPRYKITEKSQAVAFWCDPISGHATLYWYRQILGQGPELLVQFQDESVVDDSQLPKDRFSAERLKGVDSTLKIQPAELGDSAMYLCASSLRTAKNIQYFGAGTRLSVL.

The chain couples TRBV6-5 to TRBJ2-1; D perhaps matches TRBD2 (5 bases). The CDR3 runs 13 residues. From germline, CDR1 is MNHEY and CDR2 SVGAGI. Trimming cost V 2 bases and J 9 bases, with 11 bases left between them. CDR3 DNA: TGTGCCAGCAGTTACGGTGGGGAGCTTGAGCAGTTCTTC. Protein sequence: CASSYGGELEQFF.

The chain couples TRBV19 to TRBJ2-1; no clear D. V lost 5 bases and J lost 7, with 9 bases in between. The CDR3 loop spans 12 amino acids. Germline CDR1 reads LNHDA; CDR2 reads SQIVND (reference sequence). CDR3 coding DNA: TGTGCCAGTAGTGCCCGACAAAATGAGCAGTTCTTC. It codes for CASSARQNEQFF.

The gene calls are TRBV2 and TRBJ1-2; D is unclear. This CDR3 region has 11 residues. V lost 6 bases and J 2 bases, leaving 4 bases between the germline ends. Germline V CDR1 and CDR2: SNHLY, FYNNEI. CDR3 residues: CASRPNYGYTF. DNA for the CDR3: TGTGCCAGCAGACCCAACTATGGCTACACCTTC.

The chain is built from TRBV7-6 and TRBJ2-7, with D unresolved. Germline CDR1 reads SGHVS; CDR2 reads FNYEAQ. The CDR3 has 14 amino acids. V lost 4 bases and J 0 bases, leaving 10 bases between the germline ends. CDR3 DNA sequence: TGTGCCAGCAGCTCCGGCCGGAGCTCCTACGAGCAGTACTTC. Protein sequence: CASSSGRSSYEQYF.

This clone was found once. This chain connects TRBV12-5 to TRBJ2-2; D uncertain. Trimming stripped 0 bases from V and 6 bases from J, with 8 bases between. The CDR3 runs 14 residues. Germline V lookup: CDR1 LGHNT, CDR2 FRNRAP. This chain's CDR3 is CASGLVPYPGELFF. DNA for the CDR3: TGTGCTAGTGGTTTGGTACCCTACCCCGGGGAGCTGTTTTTT.

The chain recombines TRBV4-3 with TRBJ2-4; tentative D call: TRBD1 (6 bases). V dropped 0 bases and J dropped 6 bases, with 12 bases sitting between them. The CDR3 is made up of 15 amino acids. Germline V gene sequence: CDR1 LGHNA, CDR2 YSLEER. This CDR3 is CASSQDAQGGNIQYF. The CDR3 DNA is TGCGCCAGCAGCCAAGATGCCCAAGGGGGAAACATTCAGTACTTC.

The rearrangement joins TRBV7-2 to TRBJ2-7, with D tentatively TRBD1 (6 bases). The germline V gene has CDR1 SGHTA and CDR2 FQGNSA. The germline V and J ends were trimmed by 3 bases and 0 bases, with 9 bases remaining between them. This CDR3 comprises 14 residues. As DNA, the CDR3 is TGTGCCAGCAGCTTTGACAGGAGCTCCTACGAGCAGTACTTC. Amino acid sequence: CASSFDRSSYEQYF.

The chain joins TRBV5-5 to TRBJ2-1; D is possibly TRBD2 (6 bases). The V gene's germline CDR1 is SGHKS and CDR2 YYEKEE (reference sequence). V lost 5 bases and J 8 bases, leaving 17 bases between the germline ends. The CDR3 sequence is 14 residues long. The CDR3 coding sequence is TGTGCCAGCAGACCGGAGGAGGGGAGGCATGAGCAGTTCTTC. It codes for CASRPEEGRHEQFF.

This chain joins TRBV5-4 and TRBJ2-3; 8 nucleotides match TRBD2. CDR3 size: 15 residues. Losses at the gene ends were 0 bases for V and 5 bases for J; bases not matched to a gene: 5. Germline lookup yields CDR1 SGHNT and CDR2 YYREEE (reference sequence). DNA of the CDR3: TGTGCCAGCAGCTTGGGCGGGAGGCTCGGAGATACGCAGTATTTT. Translating gives CASSLGGRLGDTQYF.

V is TRBV4-1 and J is TRBJ2-7, with 10 bases that match TRBD2. CDR3 length: 16 residues. From germline, CDR1 is MGHRA and CDR2 YSYEKL. Trimming took 3 bases from V and 0 from J; bases not matched to a gene: 5. The CDR3 coding sequence is TGCGCCAGCAGCCACGCACTAGCGGGGTTCTCCTACGAGCAGTACTTC. Its protein is CASSHALAGFSYEQYF.

CDR3 in amino acids: CASSVNSGGNTIYF. CDR3 DNA sequence: TGCGCCAGCAGCGTGAACAGTGGCGGGAACACCATATATTTT. The rearrangement joins TRBV5-1 to TRBJ1-3; unclear D gene. Germline assignment: CDR1 SGHRS and CDR2 YFSETQ. This CDR3 is built from 14 residues. V dropped 4 bases and J dropped 7 bases, with 15 bases sitting between them. The full variable domain, in which reference TRBV5-1 and TRBJ1-3 provide the parts outside the CDR3, is KAGVTQTPRYLIKTRGQQVTLSCSPISGHRSVSWYQQTPGQGLQFLFEYFSETQRNKGNFPGRFSGRQFSNSRSEMNVSTLELGDSALYLCASSVNSGGNTIYFGEGSWLTVV.

The CDR3 is CASSRTSGRAIEQFF. The CDR3 nucleotides read TGTGCCAGCAGCCGGACTAGCGGGAGGGCTATTGAGCAGTTCTTC. The rearrangement uses TRBV6-5 and TRBJ2-1; 15 nucleotides align to TRBD2. The CDR3 contains 15 residues. With V trimmed by 6 bases and J by 9 bases, 6 bases remained unmatched. Germline loops: CDR1 MNHEY, CDR2 SVGAGI.

The rearrangement joins TRBV7-2 to TRBJ2-2; D unclear. This CDR3 comprises 15 residues. CDR1 is SGHTA and CDR2 is FQGNSA in the germline V gene. V was pared by 6 bases and J by 1 base, with 12 bases between. The CDR3 sequence is CASRPPRENTGELFF. CDR3 nucleotide sequence: TGTGCCAGCAGACCCCCCCGAGAGAACACCGGGGAGCTGTTTTTT.

This rearrangement joins TRBV4-3 to TRBJ2-5; D gene uncertain. Germline CDR1 is LGHNA and CDR2 is YSLEER. This CDR3 spans 14 amino acids. The germline V and J ends were trimmed by 0 bases and 2 bases, with 7 bases remaining between them. Written as DNA, the CDR3 is TGCGCCAGCAGCCAAGATCTATATCAAGAGACCCAGTACTTC. This encodes CASSQDLYQETQYF.